This T cell receptor (beta chain) derives from a study of blood T cell repertoires in COVID-19. As for the study in general: Some COVID-19 samples were acute and others convalescent; all came from the United States, Italy and Spain.

Methods used by the authors: Nucleated cell number was recorded as an estimate derived from reference gene primer amplification. Repertoires were generated with immunoSEQ multiplex PCR, while TCRdb's copy carries only in-frame clones and drops some. V, J and clone size are taken as reported in that table, and D and trimming were inferred from the DNA itself. The sample yields fewer than 60,000 clones, about 83% seen once. This CDR3 region has 14 residues. Germline loops: CDR1 SGHDT, CDR2 YYEEEE. Between the trimmed V and J ends, which lost 1 base and 3 bases, there was a span of 7 bases. The sequence was collected from a woman aged 80 or over with acute or convalescent COVID-19. V and J are TRBV5-6 and TRBJ2-2; D not certain. Sequenced material: peripheral blood. For the CDR3, the DNA is TGTGCCAGCAGCTTGAGATCAGACACCGGGGAGCTGTTTTTT. This encodes CASSLRSDTGELFF.